Shown below are 28 T cell receptor beta chains from a single sample sequenced in a study of shared clonotypes between healthy human individuals. Produced via immunoSEQ multiplex PCR; TCRdb's table is partial and in-frame only. The sample lists about 380,000 clones, about 97% seen once, with approximately 0.3% in the top ten. Sequencing input: memory CD8+ T cells sorted from blood. Subset meaning: CD45RO+ cells pooled with CCR7-negative TemRA cells. These receptors all stem from a man under 40 in good health.

V gene TRBV6-1 combines with J gene TRBJ2-1; D gene ambiguous. CDR3 size: 15 residues. V was shortened by 2 bases and J by 6 bases, with 14 bases between the two germline ends. Germline CDR1 reads MNHNS; CDR2 reads SASEGT. This CDR3 reads CASSETLPTINEQFF. The CDR3, as DNA: TGTGCCAGCAGTGAAACCCTCCCCACGATCAATGAGCAGTTCTTC.

The CDR3 DNA follows: TGTGCCAGCAGTTGGATGGGGCCTCCTGATGAAAAACTGTTTTTT. Protein sequence: CASSWMGPPDEKLFF. The chain has TRBV6-5 and TRBJ1-4, with D possibly TRBD1 on 5 matching bases. CDR1 and CDR2 (germline): MNHEY, SVGAGI. This CDR3 is 15 amino acids long. Deletions cut 4 bases from V and 6 bases from J, with 15 bases between.

V usage is TRBV2 and J usage is TRBJ1-2; D gene ambiguous. Trimming pared 6 bases from V and 4 bases from J, leaving 12 bases between. Germline V gene data show CDR1 as SNHLY and CDR2 as FYNNEI. The CDR3 loop spans 13 amino acids. Here the CDR3 DNA reads TGTGCCAGCAGCCCCCCCCCGGCCTATGGCTACACCTTC. The encoded protein is CASSPPPAYGYTF. The full variable domain, completed using reference TRBV2 and TRBJ1-2, is EPEVTQTPSHQVTQMGQEVILRCVPISNHLYFYWYRQILGQKVEFLVSFYNNEISEKSEIFDDQFSVERPDGSNFTLKIRSTKLEDSAMYFCASSPPPAYGYTFGSGTRLTVV.

This chain links TRBV5-7 with TRBJ1-1; 10 nucleotides align to TRBD1. TRBV5-7 is noted as an ORF with a role that remains uncertain. The CDR3 has 17 residues. V gave up 4 bases and J gave up 4 bases; unmatched junction bases: 13. Written as DNA, the CDR3 is TGTGCCAGCAGCATTACCACCGGGACAGGGGAAGGCACTGAAGCTTTCTTT. It is translated as CASSITTGTGEGTEAFF.

This clone showed up just once. The chain couples TRBV27 to TRBJ2-1; TRBD2 aligns across 11 bases. Germline CDR1 and CDR2: MNHEY and SMNVEV (reference sequence). The V gene end was trimmed by 2 bases and the J gene end by 8 bases; junction bases not matched to a gene: 5. The CDR3 is 15 residues long. The CDR3 protein is CASSLPGLAVYEQFF. DNA for the CDR3: TGTGCCAGCAGTTTACCGGGACTAGCGGTCTATGAGCAGTTCTTC.

The V call is TRBV11-2, the J call TRBJ2-1; 8 bases are shared with TRBD2. The junction had 9 bases not matched to a gene; V was cut back by 4 bases and J by 7 bases. CDR1 is SGHAT, CDR2 FQNNGV, per germline. The CDR3 is made up of 15 amino acids. The CDR3 sequence: CASSSPGLGSNEQFF. Here the CDR3 DNA reads TGTGCCAGCAGCTCTCCGGGACTAGGCTCTAATGAGCAGTTCTTC.

J is TRBJ2-7 and V is TRBV7-6; D gene unclear. The CDR3 is made up of 14 amino acids. Germline-derived CDR1 and CDR2 are SGHVS and FNYEAQ. V shed 1 base and J shed 1 base, with 8 bases lying between them. CDR3 protein: CASSLDQRSYEQYF. DNA for the CDR3: TGTGCCAGCAGCTTAGATCAACGGTCCTACGAGCAGTACTTC. Full variable domain (rest looked up from reference TRBV7-6 and TRBJ2-7): GAGVSQSPRYKVTKRGQDVALRCDPISGHVSLYWYRQALGQGPEFLTYFNYEAQQDKSGLPNDRFSAERPEGSISTLTIQRTEQRDSAMYRCASSLDQRSYEQYFGPGTRLTVT.

The V and J genes are TRBV23-1 and TRBJ2-7; D possibly corresponds to TRBD2 (6 bases). TRBV23-1 is marked as an open reading frame, function uncertain. With 6 bases removed from V and 0 bases from J, the gap between germline ends came to 30 bases. The CDR3 is made up of 20 amino acids. CDR3 loop: CASRLPGKRKERVTSYEQYF. The DNA of the CDR3 is TGCGCCAGCAGACTTCCGGGGAAAAGAAAGGAGCGGGTTACCTCCTACGAGCAGTACTTC.

The rearrangement joins TRBV7-9 to TRBJ1-1; 8 bases match TRBD1. V was clipped by 7 bases and J by 2 bases; unmatched bases: 6. This CDR3 is built from 14 residues. Germline loops: CDR1 SEHNR, CDR2 FQNEAQ (reference sequence). CDR3 coding DNA: TGTGCCAGCACCTGGGACAGGACTAACACTGAAGCTTTCTTT. Amino acid sequence: CASTWDRTNTEAFF.

The genes are TRBV5-4 and TRBJ1-1; a weak D match, TRBD1 (5 bases). This CDR3 is 14 amino acids long. From germline, CDR1 is SGHNT and CDR2 YYREEE (reference sequence). V was trimmed by 0 bases and J by 4 bases, leaving 10 bases between them. The CDR3 is CASSLAVGGTEAFF. The DNA for the CDR3 is TGTGCCAGCAGCTTGGCAGTCGGGGGCACTGAAGCTTTCTTT.

This chain connects TRBV6-6 to TRBJ2-3; no clear D gene. Germline CDR1 is MNHNY and CDR2 is SVGAGI (reference sequence). The CDR3 has 11 residues. V lost 7 bases and J lost 2, with 4 bases in between. The CDR3 DNA reads as TGTGCCAGCACCTACACAGATACGCAGTATTTT. Its protein product is CASTYTDTQYF.

The chain uses TRBV5-1 and TRBJ2-3; 9 bases map to TRBD2. The V and J ends lost 0 bases and 6 bases, in that order; junction bases with no gene match: 17. CDR1 and CDR2 from the germline V gene are SGHRS and YFSETQ. CDR3 length: 19 residues. The CDR3 DNA sequence: TGCGCCAGCAGCTTGGCCCTGGCTAGCGGGACTGTAGTAGGTGATACGCAGTATTTT. As protein: CASSLALASGTVVGDTQYF.

The chain employs TRBV7-8 and TRBJ2-7; TRBD1 matches at 9 bases. The V gene's germline CDR1 is SGHVS and CDR2 FQNEAQ. CDR3 length equals 14 residues. The J segment lost 5 bases and the V segment lost 5 bases, leaving 7 bases of the junction unmatched. As DNA, the CDR3 is TGTGCCAGCAGCACAAGGGACAGGGTAAACGAGCAGTACTTC. Amino acid sequence: CASSTRDRVNEQYF.

The chain uses TRBV5-4 and TRBJ2-7; D gene uncertain. Germline V gives CDR1 SGHNT, CDR2 YYREEE (reference sequence). V was shortened by 2 bases and J by 2 bases, with 14 bases between the two germline ends. This CDR3 has 15 amino acids. The CDR3, as DNA: TGTGCCAGCAGCTTTGCAGGAGAGCTAGCCTACGAGCAGTACTTC. Protein: CASSFAGELAYEQYF.

The rearrangement uses TRBV5-8 and TRBJ1-3; D might be TRBD1 (5 bases). The CDR3 has 13 amino acids. V gave up 1 base and J gave up 9 bases, with 11 bases separating them. CDR1 is SGHTS, CDR2 YDEGEE, per germline. Here the CDR3 reads CASSLSGTGTIYF. CDR3 DNA: TGTGCCAGCAGCTTGTCAGGGACCGGCACCATATATTTT.

V is TRBV6-1 and J is TRBJ1-1, with a possible D match to TRBD1 (5 bases). The CDR3 sequence is 13 residues long. V was trimmed by 5 bases and J by 7 bases, leaving 14 bases between them. The germline gives CDR1 MNHNS, CDR2 SASEGT. CDR3 loop: CASSPPGIVEAFF. The CDR3 DNA reads TGTGCCAGCAGTCCCCCAGGGATCGTTGAAGCTTTCTTT.

The chain links TRBV5-1 to TRBJ1-1, with D tentatively TRBD1 (6 bases). Trimming shortened V by 1 base and J by 0 bases, and 28 bases separated the two germline ends. CDR1 SGHRS and CDR2 YFSETQ come from the germline V gene. This CDR3 is 21 amino acids long. The CDR3 protein is CASSLHGGDTGRTPMNTEAFF. The CDR3 DNA follows: TGCGCCAGCAGCTTGCATGGGGGGGACACAGGGCGAACTCCGATGAACACTGAAGCTTTCTTT.

The chain links TRBV25-1 to TRBJ2-2; TRBD1 agrees at 9 bases. The J segment lost 5 bases and the V segment lost 1 base, leaving 11 bases of the junction unmatched. Per the germline V gene, CDR1 is MGHDK and CDR2 is SYGVNS. The CDR3 length is 18 residues. Written as DNA, the CDR3 is TGTGCCAGCAGTGAATCCCTAGTTGTGGGACAGGGAACCGGGGAGCTGTTTTTT. This codes for CASSESLVVGQGTGELFF.

This rearrangement joins TRBV11-2 to TRBJ1-1; a weak D match, TRBD1 (5 bases). Germline V gene sequence: CDR1 SGHAT, CDR2 FQNNGV. CDR3 length: 15 amino acids. With 1 base removed from V and 1 base from J, the gap between germline ends came to 10 bases. This chain's CDR3 is CASSLGWGKNTEAFF. In nucleotides, the CDR3 is TGTGCCAGCAGCTTAGGTTGGGGGAAGAACACTGAAGCTTTCTTT.

V usage is TRBV4-2 and J usage is TRBJ2-1; D gene uncertain. Between the trimmed V and J ends, which lost 0 bases and 4 bases, there was a span of 4 bases. Per germline, CDR1 LGHNA and CDR2 YNFKEQ. This CDR3 region has 13 residues. CDR3 in amino acids: CASSQDYYNEQFF. As DNA, the CDR3 is TGTGCCAGCAGCCAAGACTATTACAATGAGCAGTTCTTC.

The chain recombines TRBV10-3 with TRBJ2-7; perhaps TRBD2 as D (5 bases). The CDR3 spans 11 residues. Trimming pared 10 bases from V and 2 bases from J, leaving 9 bases between. Germline V gene data show CDR1 as ENHRY and CDR2 as SYGVKD. CDR3 residues: CASSGTYEQYF. The CDR3 coding sequence is TGTGCCAGCTCCGGGACCTACGAGCAGTACTTC.

Remarks on this clone: The same CDR3 can be traced to other DNA sequences in this sample. CDR3 amino acids: CASSLGRNEQFF. The CDR3, as DNA: TGCGCCAGCAGCTTGGGCAGAAATGAGCAGTTCTTC. This chain links TRBV5-1 with TRBJ2-1; D unresolved. Germline values: CDR1 SGHRS, CDR2 YFSETQ. The length of the CDR3 is 12 residues. Between the trimmed V and J ends, which lost 0 bases and 7 bases, there was a span of 5 bases.

The V call is TRBV5-6, the J call TRBJ2-7; D remains ambiguous. Per germline, CDR1 SGHDT and CDR2 YYEEEE. Trimming took off 4 bases at V and 3 bases at J, with 8 bases between the two ends. CDR3 length equals 12 residues. The CDR3, as DNA: TGTGCCAGCAGCCTTACGAACTACGAGCAGTACTTC. Its translation is CASSLTNYEQYF.

In DNA form, the CDR3 reads TGTGCCAGCAGTAGGGGACAGTCCACAGATACGCAGTATTTT. Its protein is CASSRGQSTDTQYF. This chain links TRBV6-5 with TRBJ2-3; the match to TRBD1 covers 7 bases. Losses at the gene ends were 5 bases for V and 2 bases for J; bases not matched to a gene: 4. CDR1 is MNHEY and CDR2 is SVGAGI in the germline V gene. CDR3 size: 14 residues.

The V and J genes are TRBV2 and TRBJ1-4, with 11 bases identical to TRBD1. The CDR3 runs 16 residues. CDR1 is SNHLY, CDR2 FYNNEI, per germline. J lost 2 bases, V lost 6 bases, and 5 bases had no gene match. The chain's CDR3 is CASRDRTGGTNEKLFF. The CDR3 DNA follows: TGTGCCAGCAGGGACCGGACAGGGGGCACTAATGAAAAACTGTTTTTT.

The rearrangement joins TRBV19 to TRBJ2-1, with 8 positions matching TRBD1. V lost 5 bases, J lost 12 bases, and 3 bases stayed unmatched. CDR3 length equals 11 residues. Germline-derived CDR1 and CDR2 are LNHDA and SQIVND (reference sequence). The CDR3 is CASSSGTGQFF. The CDR3 coding sequence is TGTGCCAGTAGTTCCGGGACAGGGCAGTTCTTC.

The rearrangement joins TRBV28 to TRBJ2-7; 10 positions agree with TRBD2. Looked up from germline, CDR1 is MDHEN and CDR2 is SYDVKM. After removal of 2 bases from V and 2 bases from J, the junction contained 0 bases not matched to a gene. CDR3 length: 14 residues. CDR3 amino acids: CASSLGLAAYEQYF. The CDR3 nucleotides read TGTGCCAGCAGTTTAGGACTAGCGGCCTACGAGCAGTACTTC.

The chain couples TRBV27 to TRBJ2-3; TRBD2 agrees at 11 bases. Losses at the gene ends were 8 bases for V and 9 bases for J; bases not matched to a gene: 7. Germline CDR1 MNHEY, CDR2 SMNVEV (reference sequence). The CDR3 contains 13 residues. The CDR3: CASGTGTSGTQYF. CDR3 DNA: TGTGCCAGCGGGACCGGGACTAGCGGAACGCAGTATTTT.